What follows are 5 T cell receptor beta chains derived from one specimen sequenced in a study of blood T cell repertoires in COVID-19. TCRdb's copy holds only in-frame clones and misses some; the assay was immunoSEQ multiplex PCR. Of approximately 270,000 clones listed, around 85% are singletons. Input material: PBMCs or T cells enriched from blood (not recorded which). Receptors were obtained from a woman between 45 and 60 years old who had recovered from COVID-19.

The genes are TRBV5-1 and TRBJ2-3, with a possible D match to TRBD1 (6 bases). The germline V gene encodes CDR1 SGHRS and CDR2 YFSETQ. The ends were cut back, 4 bases at V and 0 bases at J, with 9 bases in the middle. The CDR3 consists of 14 residues. The CDR3 sequence is CASSQGHSTDTQYF. Written as DNA, the CDR3 is TGCGCCAGCAGCCAGGGACATAGCACAGATACGCAGTATTTT.

This clone showed up just once. The gene calls are TRBV4-1 and TRBJ2-7, with 10 positions matching TRBD1. Germline lookup yields CDR1 MGHRA and CDR2 YSYEKL. The CDR3 has 14 residues. The junction had 1 base not matched to a gene; V was cut back by 2 bases and J by 3 bases. The CDR3 sequence is CASSQRDRGYEQYF. The CDR3 bases are TGCGCCAGCAGCCAACGGGACAGGGGCTACGAGCAGTACTTC.

The chain has TRBV4-1 and TRBJ1-5, with D perhaps TRBD1 (5 bases). CDR3 length equals 16 residues. From germline, CDR1 is MGHRA and CDR2 YSYEKL. The V and J ends lost 4 bases and 0 bases respectively, with 13 bases between them. CDR3 nucleotide sequence: TGCGCCAGCAGCCCTGACGGGACTTATAGCAATCAGCCCCAGCATTTT. Translation: CASSPDGTYSNQPQHF.

This sequence joins TRBV29-1 and TRBJ1-3; a weak D match, TRBD1 (6 bases). This CDR3 region has 14 residues. Germline-derived CDR1 and CDR2 are SQVTM and ANQGSEA. V was trimmed by 3 bases and J by 2 bases, leaving 11 bases between them. In DNA, the CDR3 is TGCAGCGTTGACAGGGGCCGGACTGGAAACACCATATATTTT. Amino acids: CSVDRGRTGNTIYF.

This sequence joins TRBV11-2 and TRBJ2-1, with 9 bases identical to TRBD2. J was trimmed by 8 bases and V by 3 bases; bases with no gene match: 5. Per the germline V gene, CDR1 is SGHAT and CDR2 is FQNNGV. The CDR3 consists of 14 residues. The CDR3 is CASSFEKRGDEQFF. CDR3 sequence (DNA): TGTGCCAGCAGCTTTGAAAAGCGGGGGGATGAGCAGTTCTTC.